This T cell receptor beta chain was captured by sequencing in a study of cytomegalovirus exposure and HLA in healthy donors. Germline V CDR1 and CDR2: SGHAT, FQNNGV. With 5 bases removed from V and 0 bases from J, the gap between germline ends came to 8 bases. The CDR3 runs 14 residues. The PCR employed 60 Vbeta primers together with 13 Jbeta primers. How the authors handled the data: Among the unique TCR beta chains that a later analysis counted, 75 million to 85 million in all, 9.5 million to 12 million were shared. Sequenced by immunoSEQ multiplex PCR; TCRdb stores in-frame clones only, minus some. V and J calls and clone size are given by that table; D and trimming were obtained from the DNA. This sample contains tens of thousands of clones.

This chain joins TRBV11-2 and TRBJ1-3; D is unresolved. This receptor was identified in a man aged 25 to 40 in good health and CMV-seropositive. The sample consisted of PBMCs. In DNA, the CDR3 is TGTGCCAGCAGCCACGCGGGCTCTGGAAACACCATATATTTT. It encodes CASSHAGSGNTIYF. Using reference TRBV11-2 and TRBJ1-3 for the parts outside the CDR3, the full variable domain is EAGVAQSPRYKIIEKRQSVAFWCNPISGHATLYWYQQILGQGPKLLIQFQNNGVVDDSQLPKDRFSAERLKGVDSTLKIQPAKLEDSAVYLCASSHAGSGNTIYFGEGSWLTVV.